This T cell receptor (beta chain) was captured by sequencing in a study of cytomegalovirus exposure and HLA in healthy donors. V lost 6 bases to trimming and J lost 0 bases; unmatched junction nucleotides: 5. The CDR3 is 17 amino acids. Germline V gives CDR1 SGHAT, CDR2 FQNNGV. A multiplex PCR was run with 60 Vbeta primers and 13 Jbeta primers. Assay: immunoSEQ multiplex PCR; the TCRdb copy retains only in-frame clones and omits some. The sample yields 120,000 or so clones, more than 60% seen once. Whole-study findings and limits: Later work showed greater clonal expansion in HLA-associated TCR beta chains than in equally common others. The authors confirmed in vitro that three CMV-associated chains were specific for CMV antigens.

For this clone: Its antigen is still unknown.

The gene calls are TRBV11-2 and TRBJ2-3, with 14 bases that match TRBD2. The receptor's source is a woman aged 40 to 49 in good health and CMV-seronegative. The specimen sequenced was PBMCs. The DNA of the CDR3 is TGTGCCAGCAGAAAGGGACTAGCGGGAGCCAGCACAGATACGCAGTATTTT. Encoded protein: CASRKGLAGASTDTQYF.